The entry below describes one TCR beta chain. Its antigen is not yet known. The record has no base qualities; no much larger clone is one base away. The CDR3 measures 14 amino acids from cysteine to phenylalanine. CDR3 DNA is the only sequence kept; it has 42 bases, read in frame from the first base. The CDR1 and CDR2 encoded by the germline V gene are SGHVS and FNYEAQ. V is shortened by 2 bases, J by 0 bases, and the region joining them spans 6 bases. The instrument was an Illumina HiSeq 2500. Quantitative 5'-RACE with molecular barcodes was used to prepare TCR beta libraries. Per the authors' processing: Disease-linked TCR variants were identified with a new computational method built on a probabilistic model of VDJ rearrangement. Using fastp at Q25 and MiXCR, TCRdb reprocessed the public reads and kept productive beta chains. Every entry covers one CDR3 protein and lists the most common genes and DNA from its rows. It is TCRdb's table, rather than the study itself, that gives the V and J calls and clone size. Within this sample are nearly 250,000 distinct CDR3 sequences, with roughly 32% of them counted one time only. Approximately 4% of the sample lies in the top ten.

The sample belongs to a study of CD8 T cells in ankylosing spondylitis (dated 2017 in TCRdb). As for the study more broadly: The study profiled T cell receptor beta repertoires in healthy donors and ankylosing spondylitis patients to find disease-linked TCR variants. In total, the full study cohort was made up of 85 to 140 healthy donors and 25 ankylosing spondylitis patients. Peripheral blood samples were taken, and synovial fluid was additionally collected from ankylosing spondylitis patients. On the study overall, not on this receptor specifically: Blood from ankylosing spondylitis patients appeared to be characterized by a TCR beta motif composed of several highly homologous amino acid variants. A CD8+ phenotype was shown by the disease-linked clones, which were found at relatively low frequencies in peripheral blood. Some motif variants had previously been reported in the synovial fluid and blood of reactive arthritis patients, which suggests shared mechanisms of disease initiation. The disease-linked clones were reported to be significantly enriched in matched synovial fluid samples from ankylosing spondylitis patients.

In this chain, TRBV7-6 is recombined with TRBJ2-3, with the D gene not confidently named. This TCR derives from a male donor with ankylosing spondylitis or in good health (not recorded which). The sequencing input was blood, either unsorted or a sorted T cell fraction (not recorded which). The nucleotides are TGTGCCAGCAGCTTATATGGTAGCACAGATACGCAGTATTTT. It translates to CASSLYGSTDTQYF.